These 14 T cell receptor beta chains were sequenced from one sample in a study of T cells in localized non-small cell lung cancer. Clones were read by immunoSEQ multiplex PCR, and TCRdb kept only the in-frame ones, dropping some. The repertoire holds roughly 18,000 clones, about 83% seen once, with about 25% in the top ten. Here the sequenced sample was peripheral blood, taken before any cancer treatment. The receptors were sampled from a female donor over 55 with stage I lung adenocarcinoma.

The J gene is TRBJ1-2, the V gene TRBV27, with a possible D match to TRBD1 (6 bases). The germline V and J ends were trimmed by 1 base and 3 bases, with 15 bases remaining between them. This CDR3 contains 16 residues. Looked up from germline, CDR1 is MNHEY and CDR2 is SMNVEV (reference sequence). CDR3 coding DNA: TGTGCCAGCAGTTTATTGGGGGGGGCCCCGGACTATGGCTACACCTTC. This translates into CASSLLGGAPDYGYTF.

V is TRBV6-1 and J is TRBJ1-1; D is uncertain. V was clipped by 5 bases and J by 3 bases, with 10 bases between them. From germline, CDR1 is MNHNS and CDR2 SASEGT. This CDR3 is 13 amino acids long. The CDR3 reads CASSRAGHTEAFF. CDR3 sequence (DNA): TGTGCCAGCAGTCGGGCAGGACACACTGAAGCTTTCTTT.

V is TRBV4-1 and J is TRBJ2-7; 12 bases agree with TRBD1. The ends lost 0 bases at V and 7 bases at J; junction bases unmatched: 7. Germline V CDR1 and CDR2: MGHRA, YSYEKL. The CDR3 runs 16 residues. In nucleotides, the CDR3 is TGCGCCAGCAGCCAAGAACCGGGACAGGGGGCTTGGGAGCAGTACTTC. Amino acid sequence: CASSQEPGQGAWEQYF.

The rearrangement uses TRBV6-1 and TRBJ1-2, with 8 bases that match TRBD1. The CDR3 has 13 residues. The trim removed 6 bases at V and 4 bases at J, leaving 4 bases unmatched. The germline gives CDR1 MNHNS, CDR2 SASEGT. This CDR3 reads CASRTGQVYGYTF. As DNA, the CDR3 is TGTGCCAGCAGGACGGGACAGGTCTATGGCTACACCTTC.

CDR3 sequence reads: CASIPLRDSGNTIYF. The CDR3 DNA is TGTGCCAGTATACCCTTAAGGGATTCTGGAAACACCATATATTTT. This rearrangement joins TRBV19 to TRBJ1-3; D remains unclear. V was shortened by 7 bases and J by 1 base, with 14 bases between the two germline ends. The CDR3 loop spans 15 amino acids. In germline, CDR1 is LNHDA, CDR2 SQIVND (reference sequence).

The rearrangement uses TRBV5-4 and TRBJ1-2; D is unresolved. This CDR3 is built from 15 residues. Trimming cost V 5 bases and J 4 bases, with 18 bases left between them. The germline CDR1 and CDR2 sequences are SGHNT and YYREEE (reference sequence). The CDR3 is CASSPDDTSFYGYTF. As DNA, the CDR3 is TGTGCCAGCAGTCCCGACGACACGTCCTTCTATGGCTACACCTTC.

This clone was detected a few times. This CDR3 reads CASSQGTEGNIQYF. The CDR3 bases are TGCGCCAGCAGTCAAGGGACAGAAGGGAACATTCAGTACTTC. V usage is TRBV23-1 and J usage is TRBJ2-4, with 7 nucleotides matching TRBD1. TRBV23-1 is known as an ORF, though its function is uncertain. The CDR3 runs to 14 residues. With V trimmed by 2 bases and J by 7 bases, 5 bases remained unmatched.

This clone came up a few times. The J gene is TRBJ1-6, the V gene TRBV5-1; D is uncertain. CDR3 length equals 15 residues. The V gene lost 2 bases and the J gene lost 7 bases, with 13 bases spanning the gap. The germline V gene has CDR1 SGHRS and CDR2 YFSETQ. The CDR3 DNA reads TGCGCCAGCAGCTTCCGTCAGGAGAACAATTCACCCCTCCACTTT. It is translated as CASSFRQENNSPLHF.

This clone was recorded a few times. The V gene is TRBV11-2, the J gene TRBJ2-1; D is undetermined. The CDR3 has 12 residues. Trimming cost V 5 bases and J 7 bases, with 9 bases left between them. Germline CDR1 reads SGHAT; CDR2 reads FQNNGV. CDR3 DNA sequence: TGTGCCAGCAGCATACGGTGGAATGAGCAGTTCTTC. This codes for CASSIRWNEQFF.

Here the CDR3 DNA reads TGTGCCAGCAGCTTTACCCTAGGCCCAAAGCAAGGGATTAACTATGGCTACACCTTC. It yields the protein CASSFTLGPKQGINYGYTF. The gene calls are TRBV7-9 and TRBJ1-2; unclear D gene. The CDR3 covers 19 residues. V dropped 3 bases and J dropped 1 base, with 24 bases sitting between them. CDR1 and CDR2 (germline): SEHNR, FQNEAQ (reference sequence).

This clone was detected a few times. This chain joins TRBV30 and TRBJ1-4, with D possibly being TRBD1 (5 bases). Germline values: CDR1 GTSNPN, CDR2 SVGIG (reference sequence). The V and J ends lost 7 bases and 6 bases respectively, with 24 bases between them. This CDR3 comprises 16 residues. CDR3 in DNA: TGTGCCTCCGGGTTTACGACCCAGGGTTCTCATGAAAAACTGTTTTTT. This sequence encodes CASGFTTQGSHEKLFF.

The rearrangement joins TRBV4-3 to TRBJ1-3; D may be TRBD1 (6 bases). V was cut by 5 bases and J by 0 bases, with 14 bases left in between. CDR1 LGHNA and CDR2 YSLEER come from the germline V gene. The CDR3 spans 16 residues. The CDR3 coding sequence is TGCGCCAGCAGCTTTGGACAGAGTTTCTCTGGAAACACCATATATTTT. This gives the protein CASSFGQSFSGNTIYF.

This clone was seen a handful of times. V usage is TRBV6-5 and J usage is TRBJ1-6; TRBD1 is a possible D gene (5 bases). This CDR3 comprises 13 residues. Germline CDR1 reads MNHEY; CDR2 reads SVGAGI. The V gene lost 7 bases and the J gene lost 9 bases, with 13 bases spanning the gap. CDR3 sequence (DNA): TGTGCCAGCACCTCTACGGGGCCTTCACCCCTCCACTTT. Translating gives CASTSTGPSPLHF.

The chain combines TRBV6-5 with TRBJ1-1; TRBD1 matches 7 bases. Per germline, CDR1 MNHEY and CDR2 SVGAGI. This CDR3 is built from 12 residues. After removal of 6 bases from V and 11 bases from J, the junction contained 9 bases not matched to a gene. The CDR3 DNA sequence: TGTGCCAGCAGCATAGACAGGGTAAACGCTTTCTTT. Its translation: CASSIDRVNAFF.